The entry that follows covers one TCR beta chain sequence. Antigen unknown. This specimen comes from a study of OX40 agonist ivuxolimab in advanced cancers. Findings of the study overall: In the expanded peripheral T cells, antigen specificity was never determined.

The assay was immunoSEQ multiplex PCR, and TCRdb's table has in-frame clones only and misses some. The sample lists tens of thousands of clones, roughly nine tenths occurring once. Samples were taken at baseline and on day 1 of cycles 4 and 7. Germline V gives CDR1 MGHDK, CDR2 SYGVNS. The CDR3 runs 12 residues. Trimming left V 4 bases short and J 2 bases short, with 5 bases between. The chain uses TRBV25-1 and TRBJ1-2; D unresolved. The clonotype was recovered from an adult with an advanced solid tumor such as melanoma, head and neck, liver or kidney cancer. The sequences come from CD4+ or CD8+ T cells sorted from blood, collected in a trial of the OX40 agonist ivuxolimab. The CDR3 spells CASSVGNYGYTF. Here the CDR3 DNA reads TGTGCCAGCAGTGTAGGGAACTATGGCTACACCTTC.